The source of this T cell receptor (beta chain) is a study of T cell changes during pregnancy in multiple sclerosis. This clone came up once. The protocol was immunoSEQ multiplex PCR, while the TCRdb copy is restricted to in-frame clones and leaves out a portion. The sample shows about 79,000 clones, around nine tenths of them seen only once. Germline trimming cut 10 bases from V and 3 bases from J; bases unmatched to any gene: 8. The germline gives CDR1 MNHNY, CDR2 SVGAGI (reference sequence). CDR3 length equals 14 residues. Specimen: CD4+ T cells from peripheral blood mononuclear cells, collected in the second trimester of pregnancy. The TCR was taken from a female donor with multiple sclerosis, enrolled in a pregnancy study. The genes are TRBV6-6 and TRBJ2-7; 11 bases fit TRBD1. CDR3 nucleotide sequence: TGTGCCACCCAACCAGGGACAGGGGGCTACGAGCAGTACTTC. Translating it yields CATQPGTGGYEQYF.